The entry that follows covers one T cell receptor beta chain sequence. These data originate in a study of beta chain features in type 1 diabetes. Every sorted population was more than 98% pure. Every bit of the isolated RNA underwent reverse transcription, so sequencing read expressed TCRB transcripts. Clones were sequenced by immunoSEQ multiplex PCR, and TCRdb holds only the in-frame ones, with some missing. Counted here are about 250,000 clones, 11% to 15% occurring once; the ten biggest clones make up around 0.03%. The CDR3 sequence is 13 residues long. Germline lookup yields CDR1 MNHNS and CDR2 SASEGT. Trimming removed 7 bases from V and 5 bases from J; junction bases left unmatched: 6.

The sample taken for sequencing was naive CD4+ T cells from blood. The chain combines TRBV6-1 with TRBJ2-3; 7 bases line up with TRBD2. The source of this sequence is a woman aged 40-49 years in good health. CDR3 amino acids: CASKRGAEDTQYF. In DNA form, the CDR3 reads TGTGCCAGCAAGCGGGGTGCTGAAGATACGCAGTATTTT.